A single sample is the source of the 3 T cell receptor beta chains below, sequenced in a study of cytomegalovirus exposure and HLA in healthy donors. The PCR ran on 60 Vbeta and 13 Jbeta primers. This table comes from immunoSEQ multiplex PCR, and its TCRdb copy is limited to in-frame clones, with some not included. The sample holds about 170,000 clones; over 60% are singletons and the top ten take under 3%. Sequencing used PBMCs. These TCRs come from a woman aged 50 to 60 in good health and CMV-seronegative.

This sequence joins TRBV29-1 and TRBJ2-1; the D is unclear. Per the germline V gene, CDR1 is SQVTM and CDR2 is ANQGSEA. The germline V and J ends were trimmed by 3 bases and 7 bases, with 13 bases remaining between them. CDR3 length: 13 amino acids. The CDR3 spells CSVDQRGWNEQFF. CDR3 sequence (DNA): TGCAGCGTTGACCAGAGAGGCTGGAATGAGCAGTTCTTC.

The J gene is TRBJ2-5, the V gene TRBV18; 9 positions match TRBD1. Germline CDR1 is KGHSH and CDR2 is LQKENI. This CDR3 comprises 14 residues. J gave up 6 bases and V 5 bases, and 7 bases lay outside the gene matches. The CDR3 bases are TGTGCCAGCTCAAGAAGGACAGGGGAGAAGACCCAGTACTTC. Translating it yields CASSRRTGEKTQYF.

This chain uses TRBV28 with TRBJ1-2, with 8 bases matching TRBD1. Germline V gene lookup returns CDR1 MDHEN and CDR2 SYDVKM. The CDR3 contains 15 residues. The trim removed 2 bases at V and 8 bases at J, leaving 10 bases unmatched. CDR3 coding DNA: TGTGCCAGCAGTTTAGGGACAGGACTACATATGGGCTACACCTTC. It translates to CASSLGTGLHMGYTF.